The T cell receptor beta chain described here comes from a study of blood T cell repertoires in COVID-19. Repertoires were generated with immunoSEQ multiplex PCR, while TCRdb's copy carries only in-frame clones and drops some. The table shows about 100,000 clones, with about 85% occurring only once. CDR1 and CDR2 from the germline V gene are LNHDA and SQIVND (reference sequence). V lost 6 bases and J lost 8; bases outside the gene matches: 7. The CDR3 spans 14 residues. The sample was peripheral blood. This chain connects TRBV19 to TRBJ1-4; TRBD1 agrees at 9 bases. This clonotype originated in a human donor in a cohort sampled during active COVID-19. DNA of the CDR3: TGTGCCAGTAGCCGGGGACAGGGTCCCGAAAAACTGTTTTTT. Protein: CASSRGQGPEKLFF.